A single sample is the source of the 17 T cell receptor beta chains below, sequenced in a study of T cells after yellow fever vaccination. TCRdb used MiXCR to reprocess the 5' RACE reads, holding one entry per CDR3 protein. The sample lists around 350,000 distinct CDR3 sequences; about 9.9% were seen once. The sequencing here drew on PBMCs, taken on the day of the first yellow fever vaccination. Receptors originate from a man between 18 and 29 years old who received the YFV17D yellow fever vaccine.

This clonotype was detected many times. The rearrangement joins TRBV27 to TRBJ1-1; maybe TRBD1 (6 bases). The germline V and J ends were trimmed by 8 bases and 6 bases, with 16 bases remaining between them. The germline V gene has CDR1 MNHEY and CDR2 SMNVEV (reference sequence). The CDR3 runs 13 residues. CDR3 loop: CASALRQESEAFF. CDR3 DNA sequence: TGTGCCAGCGCACTCAGACAGGAGTCTGAAGCTTTCTTT.

This clonotype has a handful of counts. The chain joins TRBV4-1 to TRBJ2-7; TRBD1 is a possible D gene (5 bases). The CDR3 extends over 13 amino acids. Germline V gene sequence: CDR1 MGHRA, CDR2 YSYEKL. Trimming took off 0 bases at V and 4 bases at J, with 7 bases between the two ends. DNA for the CDR3: TGCGCCAGCAGCCAAGAACAGGAGTACGAGCAGTACGTC. It specifies CASSQEQEYEQYV.

This clonotype appeared a few times. The rearrangement joins TRBV5-1 to TRBJ2-2; D is uncertain. Trimming removed 2 bases at V and 0 bases at J, with 8 bases between. The germline CDR1 and CDR2 sequences are SGHRS and YFSETQ. The CDR3 has 15 amino acids. CDR3 sequence (DNA): TGCGCCAGCAGCTTCCAGACCGCGAACACCGGGGAGCTGTTTTTT. Its translation is CASSFQTANTGELFF.

This clonotype was found a few times. The chain has TRBV6-4 and TRBJ2-5, with TRBD2 matching over 7 bases. The CDR3 has 12 amino acids. Germline CDR1 MRHNA, CDR2 SNTAGT. Trimming took 6 bases from V and 5 from J; bases not matched to a gene: 3. CDR3 sequence reads: CASRGGAETQYF. In DNA form, the CDR3 reads TGTGCCAGCAGGGGAGGGGCGGAGACCCAGTACTTC.

This clonotype appeared a few times. The chain recombines TRBV29-1 with TRBJ2-6; either TRBD1 or TRBD2 may supply D (6 bases each). This CDR3 spans 18 amino acids. Trimming shortened V by 4 bases and J by 0 bases, and 19 bases separated the two germline ends. The germline gives CDR1 SQVTM, CDR2 ANQGSEA. The CDR3 sequence is CSVASRGALSSGANVLTF. CDR3 in DNA: TGCAGCGTTGCTTCGAGGGGGGCCCTGAGCTCTGGGGCCAACGTCCTGACTTTC.

The V call is TRBV6-5, the J call TRBJ1-1; no clear D. CDR3 length equals 16 residues. Germline V gene lookup returns CDR1 MNHEY and CDR2 SVGAGI. Trimming pared 0 bases from V and 1 base from J, leaving 12 bases between. DNA for the CDR3: TGTGCCAGCAGTTACTCGCAGTTCCCTAAGAACACTGAAGCTTTCTTT. Translated: CASSYSQFPKNTEAFF.

The J gene is TRBJ2-6, the V gene TRBV27; D is possibly TRBD1 (6 bases). The CDR3 is 16 residues long. V was cut by 5 bases and J by 0 bases, with 11 bases left in between. The germline CDR1 and CDR2 sequences are MNHEY and SMNVEV (reference sequence). For the CDR3, the DNA is TGTGCCAGCAGTGGGCAGGGGAACTCTGGGGCCAACGTCCTGACTTTC. As protein: CASSGQGNSGANVLTF.

The chain couples TRBV5-1 to TRBJ1-2; the D is unclear. In germline, CDR1 is SGHRS, CDR2 YFSETQ. V shed 3 bases and J shed 5 bases, with 23 bases lying between them. This CDR3 has 17 amino acids. CDR3 coding DNA: TGCGCCAGCAGCTCCGACCGGGATTCTGATAACCCTTATGGCTACACCTTC. It encodes CASSSDRDSDNPYGYTF.

The rearrangement uses TRBV5-1 and TRBJ2-2; D unresolved. V gave up 0 bases and J gave up 5 bases, with 14 bases separating them. The CDR3 runs 16 residues. Germline CDR1 SGHRS, CDR2 YFSETQ. For the CDR3, the DNA is TGCGCCAGCAGCTTGGCGATGGGCGAAGGAACCGGGGAGCTGTTTTTT. This sequence encodes CASSLAMGEGTGELFF.

The table lists this clonotype with a few counts. The gene calls are TRBV6-2 or TRBV6-3 and TRBJ2-3, with a weak D call TRBD1 (6 bases). In germline, CDR1 is MNHEY, CDR2 SVGEGT. Trimming removed 4 bases at V and 2 bases at J, with 13 bases between. CDR3 size: 15 residues. For the CDR3, the DNA is TGTGCCAGCAGTTGGACAGCCCTATACACAGATACGCAGTATTTT. This encodes CASSWTALYTDTQYF.

This sequence joins TRBV6-1 and TRBJ2-3; 9 bases match TRBD1. Germline CDR1 and CDR2: MNHNS and SASEGT. The CDR3 spans 17 residues. V trimming: 8 bases; J trimming: 0 bases; junction bases outside the gene matches: 12. The CDR3 sequence: CASGVGQGSYSTDTQYF. Here the CDR3 DNA reads TGTGCCAGCGGGGTAGGACAGGGGTCATATAGCACAGATACGCAGTATTTT.

CDR3 coding DNA: TGTGCCAGCAGTTTCGAAGGGACGAACACCGGGGAGCTGTTTTTT. Translated: CASSFEGTNTGELFF. The chain combines TRBV12-3 or TRBV12-4 with TRBJ2-2; no clear D. V was trimmed by 3 bases and J by 0 bases, leaving 8 bases between them. CDR3 length: 15 residues.

This clonotype has only a few counts. The gene calls are TRBV20-1 and TRBJ1-1, with a tentative D call TRBD1 (5 bases). Trimming cost V 6 bases and J 2 bases, with 16 bases left between them. The CDR3 extends over 14 amino acids. Germline CDR1 DFQATT, CDR2 SNEGSKA (reference sequence). Here the CDR3 DNA reads TGCAGTGCCCTCTACTTCGGGGGAAACACTGAAGCTTTCTTT. This gives the protein CSALYFGGNTEAFF.

The chain is built from TRBV20-1 and TRBJ2-1; 8 bases agree with TRBD2. The V segment lost 1 base and the J segment 0 bases; nucleotides outside the gene matches: 5. Per the germline V gene, CDR1 is DFQATT and CDR2 is SNEGSKA (reference sequence). This CDR3 comprises 16 residues. The CDR3 spells CSARAGSGDSYNEQFF. CDR3 DNA: TGCAGTGCTAGAGCCGGTAGCGGGGACTCCTACAATGAGCAGTTCTTC.

The chain couples TRBV7-2 to TRBJ2-2; D gene ambiguous. Trimming stripped 4 bases from V and 5 bases from J, with 5 bases between. The CDR3 covers 12 residues. Germline-derived CDR1 and CDR2 are SGHTA and FQGNSA. The CDR3 nucleotides are TGTGCCAGCAGCTCCCGTACCGGGGAGCTGTTTTTT. It encodes CASSSRTGELFF.

The CDR3 is CASSLGTGRVNEQFF. The CDR3 DNA reads as TGTGCCAGCAGCTTAGGCACGGGCCGTGTTAATGAGCAGTTCTTC. The V and J genes are TRBV7-2 and TRBJ2-1; D is unclear. The CDR3 is made up of 15 amino acids. Between the trimmed V and J ends, which lost 1 base and 7 bases, there was a span of 14 bases. Germline V CDR1 and CDR2: SGHTA, FQGNSA.

This rearrangement joins TRBV11-3 to TRBJ2-7; D gene unclear. The ends were cut back, 7 bases at V and 3 bases at J, with 16 bases in the middle. Germline CDR1 and CDR2: SGHNT and YENEEA. This CDR3 has 14 amino acids. DNA of the CDR3: TGTGCCAGCAAATTCAGGAAAAGGAACTACGAGCAGTACTTC. It yields the protein CASKFRKRNYEQYF.